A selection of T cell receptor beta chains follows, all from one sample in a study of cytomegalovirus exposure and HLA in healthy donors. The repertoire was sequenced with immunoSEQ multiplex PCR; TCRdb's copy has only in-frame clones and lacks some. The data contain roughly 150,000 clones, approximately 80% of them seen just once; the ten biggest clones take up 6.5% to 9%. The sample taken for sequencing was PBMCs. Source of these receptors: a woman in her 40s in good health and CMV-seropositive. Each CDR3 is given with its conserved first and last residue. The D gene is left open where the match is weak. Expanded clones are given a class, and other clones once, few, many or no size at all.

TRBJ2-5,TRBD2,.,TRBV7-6,TGTGCCAGCGGTGGTAGCGGGATTCAAGAGACCCAGTACTTC,CASGGSGIQETQYF
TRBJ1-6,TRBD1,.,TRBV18,TGTGCCAGCTCACCCCAGGGGGCCGTAAGAAATTCACCCCTCCACTTT,CASSPQGAVRNSPLHF
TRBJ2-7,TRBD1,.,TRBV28,TGTGCCAGCAGTTCGGCAAAAGGACAGGCCTACGAGCAGTACTTC,CASSSAKGQAYEQYF
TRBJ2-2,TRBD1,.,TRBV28,TGTGCCAGCAGAGGGACAGGGTCCCTTTCGGCCGGGGAGCTGTTTTTT,CASRGTGSLSAGELFF
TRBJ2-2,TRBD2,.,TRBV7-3,TGTGCCAGCGGAACTAGCGGCCTCGGGGAGCTGTTTTTT,CASGTSGLGELFF
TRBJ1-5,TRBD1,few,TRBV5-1,TGCGCCAGCAGCTTGGGACAGGGAAATCCCCAGCATTTT,CASSLGQGNPQHF
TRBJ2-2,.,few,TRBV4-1,TGCGCCAGCAGCCAAGAAGGTCTAGCGTACACCGGGGAGCTGTTTTTT,CASSQEGLAYTGELFF
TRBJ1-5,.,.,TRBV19,TGTGCCAGTAGTCCTGACAGGTCTCAGCCCCAGCATTTT,CASSPDRSQPQHF
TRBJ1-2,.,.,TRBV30,TGTGCCTGGAGTAGCTCTCAAAAACGTGGCTACACCTTC,CAWSSSQKRGYTF
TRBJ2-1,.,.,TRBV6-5,TGCGGGGTCAAACGAGGAAATGAGCAGTTCTTC,CGVKRGNEQFF
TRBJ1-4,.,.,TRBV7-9,TGTGCCAGCAGCTTAAAGGGGTTTGCTAATGAAAAACTGTTTTTT,CASSLKGFANEKLFF
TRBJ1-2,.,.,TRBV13,TGTGCCAGCAGCTCACAAAGCTATGGCTACACCTTC,CASSSQSYGYTF
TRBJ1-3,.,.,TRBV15,TGTGCCACCAGTCTCAGTGGAAACACCATATATTTT,CATSLSGNTIYF
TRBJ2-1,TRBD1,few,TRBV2,TGTGCCAGCAGCGAACAGGGGCCATCCTACAATGAGCAGTTCTTC,CASSEQGPSYNEQFF
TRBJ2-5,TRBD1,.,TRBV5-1,TGCGCCAGCAGCACTTCACAGGGGGCCGGGGAGCAGTACTTC,CASSTSQGAGEQYF
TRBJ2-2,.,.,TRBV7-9,TGTGCCAGCAGCCCCCCCAGAACCGGGGAGCTGTTTTTT,CASSPPRTGELFF
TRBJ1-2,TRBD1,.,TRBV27,TGTGCCAGCAGTTTTTTTATCCAGGGGGCGAACTATGGCTACACCTTC,CASSFFIQGANYGYTF
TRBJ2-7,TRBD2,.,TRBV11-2,TGTGCCAGCAGCTTAGGTTTTAGCGGGGGTTACGAGCAGTACTTC,CASSLGFSGGYEQYF
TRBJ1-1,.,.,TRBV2,TGTGCCAGCAGTGAAGCTAGGAACACTGAAGCTTTCTTT,CASSEARNTEAFF
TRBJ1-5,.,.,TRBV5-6,TGTGCCAGCAGCGGAATAGTGAGGAGCAATCAGCCCCAGCATTTT,CASSGIVRSNQPQHF
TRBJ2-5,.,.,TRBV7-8,TGTGCCAGCAGCCCCTTTGCAGATCAAGAGACCCAGTACTTC,CASSPFADQETQYF
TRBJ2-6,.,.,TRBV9,TGTGCCAGCAGCGTAATAGGGTTTTCTGGGGCCAACGGCCTGACTTTC,CASSVIGFSGANGLTF
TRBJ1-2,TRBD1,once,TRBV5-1,TGCGCCAGCAGCTTTGGACAGGGAGGGAACTATGGCTACACCTTC,CASSFGQGGNYGYTF
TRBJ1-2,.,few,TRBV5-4,TGTGCCAGCAGCTCCCTTAACTATGGCTACACCTTC,CASSSLNYGYTF
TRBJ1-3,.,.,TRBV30,TGTGCCTGGAGTCCCCTTGGCAACTCTGGAAACACCATATATTTT,CAWSPLGNSGNTIYF
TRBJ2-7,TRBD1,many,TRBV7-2,TGTGCCAGCAGCTCCTCTACAGGGGGCTACGAGCAGTACTTC,CASSSSTGGYEQYF
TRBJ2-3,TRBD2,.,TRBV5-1,TGCGCCAGCAGGCGGCGGGGGGATAACACAGATACGCAGTATTTT,CASRRRGDNTDTQYF
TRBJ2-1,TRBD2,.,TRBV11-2,TGTGCCAGCAGCCCAGAAGGGAGGGAGTTGACTGAGCAGTTCTTC,CASSPEGRELTEQFF
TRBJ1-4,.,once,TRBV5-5,TGTGCCAGCAGCTTATCTGTGGCGGGTGAAAAACTGTTTTTT,CASSLSVAGEKLFF
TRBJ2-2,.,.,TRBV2,TGTGCCAGCAGCGAACAGGAAATTAACACCGGGGAGCTGTTTTTT,CASSEQEINTGELFF
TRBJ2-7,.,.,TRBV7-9,TGTTCCAGCAGCTCGGACAACTACGAGCAGTACTTC,CSSSSDNYEQYF
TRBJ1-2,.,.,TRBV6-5,TGTGCCAGCAGTTCCAGCGGAGGTCCCAACGGTGGCTACACCTTC,CASSSSGGPNGGYTF
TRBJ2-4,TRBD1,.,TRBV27,TGTGCCAGCAGTACTCGGACAGGGTTGACCAAAAACATTCAGTACTTC,CASSTRTGLTKNIQYF
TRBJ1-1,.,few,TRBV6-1,TGTGCCAGCATCCGGGTGAACACTGAAGCTTTCTTT,CASIRVNTEAFF
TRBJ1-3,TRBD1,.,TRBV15,TGTGCCACCAGCAGAGCCGTTGGGACAGGGTCTGGAAACACCATATATTTT,CATSRAVGTGSGNTIYF
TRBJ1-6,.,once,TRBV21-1,TGTGCCAGCAGCAAAGTAGAAGACGAGACAGGGGATTCACCCCTCCACTTT,CASSKVEDETGDSPLHF
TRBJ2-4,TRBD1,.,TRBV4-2,TGTGCCAGCAGCCAAGAGGGGACAGGGGGGAGAAACAGTCAGTACTTC,CASSQEGTGGRNSQYF